Listed below are T cell receptor beta chains from one sample, sequenced in a study of chemoradiotherapy in HPV16-positive cancers. Measured with immunoSEQ multiplex PCR; TCRdb has only the in-frame clones, and not every one. The sample holds about 6,500 clones, 90% seen once. Sequenced here: blood, sampled from a patient who underwent chemoradiotherapy. Receptors originate from a human donor with HPV-associated anogenital cancer. CDR3s leave out the opening cysteine and the closing phenylalanine or tryptophan. Clone size, where shown, is once, few, many, or a class for clones that have expanded.

v_gene	abundance	CDR3aa
TRBV28	.	ASGIGARVYGYT
TRBV7-7	.	ASQPHAAGGYTGELF
TRBV19	.	ASSSGTGGNYGYT
TRBV7-2	.	ASSLVRAGGELF
TRBV6-5	.	ASSYSPRAETQY
TRBV10-1	once	ASKNSGDNEQF
TRBV6-5	.	ASSYSAPAGEWEQY
TRBV19	.	ASSRLPSGTSSYNEQF
TRBV5-1	.	ASSSGQGPYEQY
TRBV27	.	ASSLAGDNQPQH
TRBV7-2	.	ASTRDRVGEQF
TRBV5-1	.	ASSLERTADYGYT
TRBV18	.	ASSLPDRGSGIQY
TRBV28	.	ATSKTGGYGEQY
TRBV5-1	once	ASRGDPAAKNIQY
TRBV9	few	ASSPGSDNSPLH
TRBV20-1	.	SASDGLQY
TRBV28	.	ASSLGSTEAF
TRBV6-1	.	ASTSERTSLNQQY
TRBV5-4	.	ASSLALAGDEQY
TRBV7-9	.	ASSLGGQGVLANTIY
TRBV5-5	.	ASSLAGQTINYGYT
TRBV10-2	.	ASSSRWGGGSSYNEQF
TRBV7-8	.	ASSLRAGGMNTEAF
TRBV5-4	.	ASSLAGVLPNGYT
TRBV11-1	.	ASSTSGSGYEQY